What follows are 29 T cell receptor beta chains derived from one specimen sequenced in a study of Ad26.COV2.S vaccination and SARS-CoV-2 variants. Profiling relied on immunoSEQ multiplex PCR, and the TCRdb table lists in-frame clones only, not all of them. This sample carries more than 150,000 clones, approximately 88% of them seen once, and the ten largest clones take over 4.5%. The source was peripheral blood, collected after recovery from COVID-19. Receptors originate from a human donor who had recovered from COVID-19.

This clone was seen only once. J is TRBJ2-1 and V is TRBV6-5; D call uncertain. The CDR3 covers 12 residues. V gave up 6 bases and J gave up 9 bases, with 12 bases separating them. Germline CDR1 reads MNHEY; CDR2 reads SVGAGI. CDR3 loop: CASSGPRVEQFF. The CDR3 bases are TGTGCCAGCAGCGGACCCCGGGTTGAGCAGTTCTTC.

The chain links TRBV10-3 to TRBJ2-7; D may be TRBD1 (6 bases). V was trimmed by 10 bases and J by 2 bases, leaving 18 bases between them. Germline assignment: CDR1 ENHRY and CDR2 SYGVKD. The CDR3 sequence is 14 residues long. CDR3 loop: CATASGTLPYEQYF. In nucleotides, the CDR3 is TGTGCCACCGCCTCCGGGACACTTCCCTACGAGCAGTACTTC.

The J gene is TRBJ1-6, the V gene TRBV6-4, with 8 bases matching TRBD1. The V gene end was trimmed by 5 bases and the J gene end by 7 bases; junction bases not matched to a gene: 7. Germline V gene lookup returns CDR1 MRHNA and CDR2 SNTAGT. This CDR3 contains 15 residues. The chain's CDR3 is CASSLTGEGNSPLHF. The CDR3 nucleotides read TGTGCCAGCAGTTTGACAGGGGAAGGCAATTCACCCCTCCACTTT.

The chain joins TRBV18 to TRBJ2-5; D remains ambiguous. The germline V and J ends were trimmed by 2 bases and 2 bases, with 9 bases remaining between them. CDR3 length equals 14 residues. The germline V gene encodes CDR1 KGHSH and CDR2 LQKENI. The CDR3 region has the DNA TGTGCCAGCTCACCAGGAACAACTCAAGAGACCCAGTACTTC. It codes for CASSPGTTQETQYF.

This chain connects TRBV19 to TRBJ1-4, with TRBD1 as a possible D gene (5 bases). Germline loops: CDR1 LNHDA, CDR2 SQIVND (reference sequence). V dropped 5 bases and J dropped 3 bases, with 10 bases sitting between them. This CDR3 spans 14 amino acids. The CDR3 sequence: CASSLRGPNEKLFF. As DNA, the CDR3 is TGTGCCAGTAGTCTACGGGGCCCTAATGAAAAACTGTTTTTT. Together with reference TRBV19 and TRBJ1-4, the CDR3 gives the full variable domain: DGGITQSPKYLFRKEGQNVTLSCEQNLNHDAMYWYRQDPGQGLRLIYYSQIVNDFQKGDIAEGYSVSREKKESFPLTVTSAQKNPTAFYLCASSLRGPNEKLFFGSGTQLSVL.

The chain recombines TRBV30 with TRBJ1-2, with 7 bases identical to TRBD1. CDR1 and CDR2 (germline): GTSNPN, SVGIG (reference sequence). The CDR3 is made up of 14 amino acids. With V trimmed by 0 bases and J by 7 bases, 8 bases remained unmatched. The CDR3 spells CAWSVFEGAGGYTF. The CDR3 region has the DNA TGTGCCTGGAGTGTTTTCGAGGGGGCTGGTGGCTACACCTTC.

The chain links TRBV5-1 to TRBJ2-2, with TRBD1 matching over 8 bases. V gave up 3 bases and J gave up 5 bases; unmatched junction bases: 3. Germline V CDR1 and CDR2: SGHRS, YFSETQ. The CDR3 covers 14 residues. The CDR3 DNA reads TGCGCCAGCAGCTCAGGACAGGGAACCGGGGAGCTGTTTTTT. Protein sequence: CASSSGQGTGELFF. The whole variable domain, filled in from reference TRBV5-1 and TRBJ2-2, reads KAGVTQTPRYLIKTRGQQVTLSCSPISGHRSVSWYQQTPGQGLQFLFEYFSETQRNKGNFPGRFSGRQFSNSRSEMNVSTLELGDSALYLCASSSGQGTGELFFGEGSRLTVL.

The V and J genes are TRBV27 and TRBJ2-1; either TRBD1 or TRBD2 may supply D (5 bases each). The length of the CDR3 is 14 residues. Trimming cost V 3 bases and J 3 bases, with 9 bases left between them. Germline V gene data show CDR1 as MNHEY and CDR2 as SMNVEV (reference sequence). CDR3 in amino acids: CASSLRGVYNEQFF. CDR3 sequence (DNA): TGTGCCAGCAGTTTGAGAGGGGTCTACAATGAGCAGTTCTTC.

The chain employs TRBV6-6 and TRBJ1-2, with a weak D call TRBD1 (6 bases). V was pared by 7 bases and J by 0 bases, with 12 bases between. The CDR3 runs to 14 residues. Germline-derived CDR1 and CDR2 are MNHNY and SVGAGI (reference sequence). CDR3 in DNA: TGTGCCAGCACTAGGGGGGTCGCTAACTATGGCTACACCTTC. This translates into CASTRGVANYGYTF.

The chain recombines TRBV5-1 with TRBJ2-6; D may match TRBD1 or TRBD2 (6 bases each). Germline V CDR1 and CDR2: SGHRS, YFSETQ. Trimming removed 0 bases from V and 4 bases from J, with 14 bases in between. The CDR3 sequence is 17 residues long. The CDR3 nucleotides are TGCGCCAGCAGCTTGGACAGGGAGGATTCCGGGGCCAACGTCCTGACTTTC. This gives the protein CASSLDREDSGANVLTF.

The chain links TRBV7-9 to TRBJ1-1, with D possibly being TRBD1 (6 bases). The germline gives CDR1 SEHNR, CDR2 FQNEAQ (reference sequence). Trimming pared 7 bases from V and 1 base from J, leaving 13 bases between. The CDR3 totals 14 residues. CDR3 nucleotide sequence: TGTGCCAGCATCCAAGGGGGATCGAACACTGAAGCTTTCTTT. The encoded protein is CASIQGGSNTEAFF.

Here the CDR3 DNA reads TGTGCCAGCAGCTTAGTGGCAGGGTTAAGCTACGAGCAGTACTTC. Its translation: CASSLVAGLSYEQYF. V and J are TRBV7-2 and TRBJ2-7; D possibly corresponds to TRBD1 (5 bases). Germline V gene sequence: CDR1 SGHTA, CDR2 FQGNSA. This CDR3 region has 15 residues. Trimming removed 1 base from V and 3 bases from J, with 13 bases in between.

V and J are TRBV7-2 and TRBJ2-7; tentatively, D is TRBD1 or TRBD2 (5 bases each). The germline V gene encodes CDR1 SGHTA and CDR2 FQGNSA. This CDR3 is built from 12 residues. The V end was cut by 1 base, the J end by 11 bases, with 12 bases between. The DNA for the CDR3 is TGTGCCAGCAGCTTAGTCGGGGCCGATAAGTACTTC. Translating it yields CASSLVGADKYF.

CDR3 nucleotides: TGCAGCGGTACGCAGGGGGGATATGGCTACACCTTC. Residues: CSGTQGGYGYTF. The chain has TRBV29-1 and TRBJ1-2; 7 nucleotides line up with TRBD1. The V gene's germline CDR1 is SQVTM and CDR2 ANQGSEA. There are 12 residues in the CDR3. After removal of 7 bases from V and 5 bases from J, the junction contained 7 bases not matched to a gene.

The rearrangement joins TRBV4-2 to TRBJ2-7, with TRBD1 matching over 9 bases. The V segment lost 3 bases and the J segment 3 bases; nucleotides outside the gene matches: 3. The CDR3 covers 14 residues. Germline CDR1 reads LGHNA; CDR2 reads YNFKEQ. The chain's CDR3 is CASSHAGQGYEQYF. For the CDR3, the DNA is TGTGCCAGCAGCCACGCGGGACAGGGCTACGAGCAGTACTTC.

The CDR3 protein is CASRGQEYYGYTF. CDR3 coding DNA: TGTGCCAGCAGGGGACAGGAATACTATGGCTACACCTTC. V is TRBV12-3 or TRBV12-4 and J is TRBJ1-2; 8 nucleotides agree with TRBD1. CDR3 length: 13 amino acids. J gave up 3 bases and V 6 bases, and 3 bases lay outside the gene matches.

The chain joins TRBV6-6 to TRBJ2-5; 8 bases are shared with TRBD2. Germline-derived CDR1 and CDR2 are MNHNY and SVGAGI (reference sequence). V shed 6 bases, J shed 1 base, and the junction held 10 bases outside the gene matches. This CDR3 is 16 amino acids long. DNA for the CDR3: TGTGCCAGCAGCCTTCCTAGCGGGTCCTTCCAAGAGACCCAGTACTTC. This sequence encodes CASSLPSGSFQETQYF.

The genes are TRBV28 and TRBJ1-5, with 8 bases aligning to TRBD1. The CDR3 covers 17 residues. V lost 7 bases and J lost 2; bases outside the gene matches: 13. The germline gives CDR1 MDHEN, CDR2 SYDVKM. This chain's CDR3 is CASKFPSGGGGNQPQHF. The CDR3 DNA reads as TGTGCCAGCAAGTTTCCATCAGGGGGCGGCGGCAATCAGCCCCAGCATTTT.

V is TRBV7-9 and J is TRBJ2-2; D perhaps matches TRBD2 (6 bases). The CDR3 covers 14 residues. Germline CDR1 and CDR2: SEHNR and FQNEAQ (reference sequence). CDR3 amino acids: CATTSGLNTGELFF. In nucleotides, the CDR3 is TGTGCTACTACGAGCGGGCTGAACACCGGGGAGCTGTTTTTT. Together with reference TRBV7-9 and TRBJ2-2, the CDR3 gives the full variable domain: DTGVSQNPRHKITKRGQNVTFRCDPISEHNRLYWYRQTLGQGPEFLTYFQNEAQLEKSRLLSDRFSAERPKGSFSTLEIQRTEQGDSAMYLCATTSGLNTGELFFGEGSRLTVL.

J is TRBJ2-7 and V is TRBV3-1 (or the pseudogene TRBV3-2); possible D gene TRBD2, 6 bases. The CDR3 is 12 amino acids. Deletions cut 3 bases from V and 6 bases from J, with 9 bases between. Germline V CDR1 and CDR2: LGHDT, YNNKEL (reference sequence). The CDR3 loop is CASSQTSSEQYF. CDR3 DNA: TGTGCCAGCAGCCAGACTAGTTCCGAGCAGTACTTC.

The count of this clone is one. The chain carries TRBV15 and TRBJ2-3; D may be TRBD2 (6 bases). This CDR3 has 15 residues. Germline V gene sequence: CDR1 LNHNV, CDR2 YYDKDF (reference sequence). V was trimmed by 5 bases and J by 3 bases, leaving 15 bases between them. CDR3 amino acids: CATSSSGDFTDTQYF. The DNA of the CDR3 is TGTGCCACCAGCTCCTCCGGGGACTTTACAGATACGCAGTATTTT.

V gene TRBV4-1 combines with J gene TRBJ2-1; 9 bases match TRBD2. There are 16 residues in the CDR3. Losses at the gene ends were 7 bases for V and 4 bases for J; bases not matched to a gene: 11. CDR1 is MGHRA and CDR2 is YSYEKL in the germline V gene. For the CDR3, the DNA is TGCGCCAGCACCCCTGTAGCGGGGGCCACTTACAATGAGCAGTTCTTC. Protein product: CASTPVAGATYNEQFF.

The V and J genes are TRBV7-9 and TRBJ2-3; TRBD2 matches at 9 bases. J was trimmed by 3 bases and V by 5 bases; bases with no gene match: 3. Germline CDR1 reads SEHNR; CDR2 reads FQNEAQ (reference sequence). The CDR3 is 14 amino acids. Written as DNA, the CDR3 is TGTGCCAGCAGCCTTAGCGGGAGTACAGATACGCAGTATTTT. It is translated as CASSLSGSTDTQYF.

The genes are TRBV4-2 and TRBJ1-1; TRBD1 is a possible D gene (6 bases). The CDR3 has 13 amino acids. CDR1 and CDR2 from the germline V gene are LGHNA and YNFKEQ. V lost 4 bases and J lost 5, with 11 bases in between. CDR3 in amino acids: CASSRATGTEAFF. The CDR3 DNA follows: TGTGCCAGCAGCCGGGCCACAGGGACTGAAGCTTTCTTT.

The chain couples TRBV6-5 to TRBJ1-4; TRBD1 might be the D (5 bases). Trimming took off 7 bases at V and 8 bases at J, with 17 bases between the two ends. There are 14 residues in the CDR3. From germline, CDR1 is MNHEY and CDR2 SVGAGI. The CDR3 sequence: CASTRTGGLEKLFF. The CDR3 DNA sequence: TGTGCCAGCACTCGCACGGGGGGACTCGAAAAACTGTTTTTT.

The chain carries TRBV30 and TRBJ1-4; tentative D call: TRBD1 (5 bases). CDR3 size: 14 residues. V lost 0 bases to trimming and J lost 2 bases, with 7 bases between them. Germline CDR1 is GTSNPN and CDR2 is SVGIG (reference sequence). The CDR3 nucleotides read TGTGCCTGGAGTGTGGGGGGGACTAATGAAAAACTGTTTTTT. Translating it yields CAWSVGGTNEKLFF.

Comments on this clone: One end of the junction does not line up with germline, which may come from a read error. V usage is TRBV12-3 or TRBV12-4 and J usage is TRBJ2-1; D gene ambiguous. The CDR3 spans 13 residues. The chain's CDR3 is CASSLVSYNEQFF. In DNA form, the CDR3 reads TGTGCCAGCAGCTTAGTTTCCTACAATGAGCAGTTCTTC.

J is TRBJ1-5 and V is TRBV15; D call uncertain. V was trimmed by 0 bases and J by 4 bases, leaving 10 bases between them. Germline CDR1 is LNHNV and CDR2 is YYDKDF (reference sequence). The CDR3 has 15 amino acids. The CDR3 is CATSRDRTDNQPQHF. The DNA of the CDR3 is TGTGCCACCAGCAGAGATAGAACAGATAATCAGCCCCAGCATTTT.

This rearrangement joins TRBV12-5 to TRBJ2-2; 9 bases align to TRBD2. J lost 5 bases, V lost 4 bases, and 8 bases had no gene match. Per the germline V gene, CDR1 is LGHNT and CDR2 is FRNRAP. The CDR3 has 16 amino acids. CDR3 in DNA: TGTGCTAGTGGTTCCCTGGCGGGAGGGGATACCGGGGAGCTGTTTTTT. This encodes CASGSLAGGDTGELFF.